The clone carrying this TCR beta chain was observed a few times. The antigen remains unidentified. The data originate from a study of T cell repertoires in cytomegalovirus infection. Overall study: A matching HLA type, together with CMV infection, was signaled by public TCR beta signatures.

Study-wide findings and caveats: HLA-C-restricted CMV-specific TCR beta clonotypes prevailed in the ex vivo response. Pooled public TCR beta family frequency picked out CMV carriers with the relevant HLA.

TCRdb reanalysed the reads using MiXCR and keeps one entry per CDR3 protein. Of roughly 800,000 distinct CDR3 sequences in the sample, about 29% were seen once. Deletions cut 10 bases from V and 8 bases from J, with 16 bases between. This CDR3 comprises 12 residues. CDR1 and CDR2 (germline): MNHEY, SVGAGI. This chain uses TRBV6-5 with TRBJ2-3; D may correspond to TRBD1 or TRBD2 (5 bases each). The starting material was cultured CD8+ T cells from PBMCs, obtained from culture after CMV antigen stimulation. This sequence was found in a human donor in good health (CMV status not recorded). Some clones in this sample may be carry-over from other donors' samples. The CDR3, as DNA: TGTGCCACCCTAGAGGGGCCAGGTACGCAGTATTTT. Translated, it gives CATLEGPGTQYF.